The 7 T cell receptor beta chains below were found in one sample sequenced in a study of multiple sclerosis patients with progressive multifocal leukoencephalopathy. Generated by immunoSEQ multiplex PCR, the TCRdb table keeps only in-frame clones and is missing some. This table holds roughly 29,000 clones, around 89% found once. As for time point: roughly 12 months of natalizumab therapy. Material: PBMCs, obtained from a patient treated with natalizumab. These receptor sequences come from a human donor with multiple sclerosis.

In its sample, this clone was seen a few times. The chain joins TRBV4-2 to TRBJ2-7; 8 bases map to TRBD1. The V gene's germline CDR1 is LGHNA and CDR2 YNFKEQ. V lost 4 bases and J lost 4; bases outside the gene matches: 12. CDR3 size: 16 residues. CDR3 protein: CASSPLTGTGSYEQYF. The CDR3 DNA is TGTGCCAGCAGCCCGCTTACCGGGACAGGCTCGTACGAGCAGTACTTC.

The V and J genes are TRBV9 and TRBJ1-2; D not certain. The germline V gene encodes CDR1 SGDLS and CDR2 YYNGEE. The CDR3 runs 14 residues. V dropped 4 bases and J dropped 3 bases, with 13 bases sitting between them. The CDR3 loop is CASSKSTADYGYTF. CDR3 bases: TGTGCCAGCAGCAAAAGCACAGCCGACTATGGCTACACCTTC.

The chain couples TRBV28 to TRBJ1-1; no definite D call. Germline lookup yields CDR1 MDHEN and CDR2 SYDVKM. The CDR3 extends over 14 amino acids. Trimming left V 2 bases short and J 6 bases short, with 13 bases between. This CDR3 reads CASSLGLGRAEAFF. CDR3 DNA sequence: TGTGCCAGCAGTTTAGGTTTGGGGAGGGCTGAAGCTTTCTTT. The variable domain in full, with the rest retrieved from reference TRBV28 and TRBJ1-1, is DVKVTQSSRYLVKRTGEKVFLECVQDMDHENMFWYRQDPGLGLRLIYFSYDVKMKEKGDIPEGYSVSREKKERFSLILESASTNQTSMYLCASSLGLGRAEAFFGQGTRLTVV.

The chain combines TRBV30 with TRBJ1-1, with 7 bases aligning to TRBD1. This CDR3 has 12 residues. Germline V CDR1 and CDR2: GTSNPN, SVGIG (reference sequence). Trimming took 5 bases from V and 3 from J; bases not matched to a gene: 3. The CDR3 loop reads CAWGQVDTEAFF. The CDR3 DNA follows: TGTGCCTGGGGACAGGTGGACACTGAAGCTTTCTTT.

V gene TRBV7-3 combines with J gene TRBJ1-1; a weak D match, TRBD1 (6 bases). The germline V and J ends were trimmed by 5 bases and 4 bases, with 14 bases remaining between them. CDR3 length: 14 residues. Looked up from germline, CDR1 is SGHTA and CDR2 is FQGTGA. For the CDR3, the DNA is TGTGCCAGCAGCGGCAGGGGAGCGGGCACTGAAGCTTTCTTT. Amino acids: CASSGRGAGTEAFF.

As DNA, the CDR3 is TGTGCCAGCAGCTTGGGCGGGGGATTTACAGATACGCAGTATTTT. It yields the protein CASSLGGGFTDTQYF. V and J are TRBV7-3 and TRBJ2-3; 7 positions match TRBD2. Germline CDR1 and CDR2: SGHTA and FQGTGA. The CDR3 consists of 15 residues. Trimming at V came to 3 bases and at J to 3 bases, leaving 6 bases not matched to a gene.

The chain couples TRBV5-8 to TRBJ2-5; 8 bases line up with TRBD1. The J call may be in error: the DNA end matches TRBJ2-7 better. Germline CDR1 is SGHTS and CDR2 is YDEGEE. The CDR3 is 14 residues long. The CDR3 region is CASKADRDPYEQYF. CDR3 DNA sequence: TGTGCCAGCAAAGCGGACAGGGACCCTTACGAGCAGTACTTC.